The 20 T cell receptor beta chains listed next were all sequenced from one sample in a study of metastatic and nonmetastatic thyroid tumors. None of the patients had undergone any treatment ahead of thyroid surgery. MiXCR reprocessed the PCR reads for TCRdb. The table includes about 9,000 clones, about 14% detected once. Sequencing was done on a sample of blood. All receptors derive from a female donor with papillary thyroid cancer or a benign thyroid nodule (not recorded which). Some clones in this sample may be carry-over from other donors' samples.

This clone was observed many times. The chain is built from TRBV3-1 and TRBJ2-3; 8 bases match TRBD2. Germline CDR1 is LGHDT and CDR2 is YNNKEL (reference sequence). V lost 1 base to trimming and J lost 1 base; unmatched junction nucleotides: 7. The CDR3 has 17 residues. The CDR3 nucleotides are TGTGCCAGCAGCCAAGTTTTTGTCGGGGGGGGCACAGATACGCAGTATTTT. Translated, it gives CASSQVFVGGGTDTQYF.

This chain joins TRBV10-3 and TRBJ1-2; TRBD1 might be the D (6 bases). CDR1 and CDR2 (germline): ENHRY, SYGVKD. CDR3 length: 15 residues. Trimming removed 0 bases at V and 2 bases at J, with 10 bases between. The CDR3 loop is CAISESNRENYGYTF. The CDR3 DNA reads TGTGCCATCAGTGAGTCGAACAGGGAAAACTATGGCTACACCTTC.

This clone was recorded many times. V and J are TRBV20-1 and TRBJ2-3; no definite D call. The CDR3 spans 15 residues. The germline V gene has CDR1 DFQATT and CDR2 SNEGSKA (reference sequence). Trimming stripped 3 bases from V and 5 bases from J, with 18 bases between. The CDR3 DNA reads TGCAGTGCTAGGGGTGGGCCCTCAATCGGAGATACGCAGTATTTT. This translates into CSARGGPSIGDTQYF.

In its sample, this clone ranks as medium-sized (0.01 to 0.1%). The chain links TRBV11-2 to TRBJ2-3; maybe TRBD1 (6 bases). Germline-derived CDR1 and CDR2 are SGHAT and FQNNGV. The CDR3 loop spans 14 amino acids. Trimming shortened V by 3 bases and J by 2 bases, and 9 bases separated the two germline ends. DNA of the CDR3: TGTGCCAGCAGCTTGAACAGGGTCACAGATACGCAGTATTTT. Translated: CASSLNRVTDTQYF.

By share, this clone counts as medium-sized. The chain has TRBV3-1 and TRBJ2-1; D perhaps matches TRBD2 (7 bases). The CDR3 runs 16 residues. Germline assignment: CDR1 LGHDT and CDR2 YNNKEL (reference sequence). With 3 bases removed from V and 7 bases from J, the gap between germline ends came to 19 bases. The CDR3 bases are TGTGCCAGCAGCCACCGATGGGGGGGCCCGAGTAATGAGCAGTTCTTC. Amino acids: CASSHRWGGPSNEQFF.

This clone was found many times. The rearrangement uses TRBV5-6 and TRBJ2-7; D call uncertain. The CDR3 extends over 13 amino acids. V was trimmed by 1 base and J by 6 bases, leaving 11 bases between them. Germline CDR1 SGHDT, CDR2 YYEEEE. CDR3 amino acids: CASSLWYGSEQYF. The CDR3 DNA reads TGTGCCAGCAGCTTGTGGTACGGGTCCGAGCAGTACTTC.

By share, this clone counts as medium-sized. This sample includes further DNA sequences coding for the same CDR3. The chain is built from TRBV29-1 and TRBJ2-2; no clear D gene. Germline-derived CDR1 and CDR2 are SQVTM and ANQGSEA. The CDR3 runs 11 residues. Trimming shortened V by 5 bases and J by 7 bases, and 8 bases separated the two germline ends. CDR3 sequence (DNA): TGCAGCGTTTCCGCGGTCGGGGAGCTGTTTTTT. This translates into CSVSAVGELFF.

In its sample, this clone is medium-sized. The rearrangement links TRBV12-5 to TRBJ2-7, with D tentatively TRBD1 or TRBD2 (6 bases each). The ends were cut back, 3 bases at V and 6 bases at J, with 18 bases in the middle. The V gene's germline CDR1 is LGHNT and CDR2 FRNRAP. This CDR3 is built from 15 residues. CDR3 residues: CASGFLPYEGGEQYF. The CDR3 bases are TGTGCTAGTGGTTTCCTCCCATATGAGGGGGGCGAGCAGTACTTC.

The gene calls are TRBV11-2 and TRBJ2-7; 10 nucleotides agree with TRBD1. This CDR3 region has 20 residues. V trimming: 0 bases; J trimming: 4 bases; junction bases outside the gene matches: 18. Germline V gives CDR1 SGHAT, CDR2 FQNNGV. CDR3 sequence (DNA): TGTGCCAGCAGCTTAGACCCCCGCATTGGGGGACAGGGGAATGTATACGAGCAGTACTTC. Translated, it gives CASSLDPRIGGQGNVYEQYF.

This clone is termed medium-sized. The rearrangement links TRBV7-2 to TRBJ2-7, with 13 bases matching TRBD2. This CDR3 has 15 amino acids. With V trimmed by 5 bases and J by 7 bases, 8 bases remained unmatched. Germline V CDR1 and CDR2: SGHTA, FQGNSA. CDR3 region: CASSRTSGGASEQYF. The CDR3, as DNA: TGTGCCAGCAGCCGTACTAGCGGGGGGGCTTCAGAGCAGTACTTC.

This clone is labeled medium-sized. The chain employs TRBV28 and TRBJ1-5, with D possibly TRBD1 on 6 matching bases. The CDR3 length is 12 residues. With 8 bases removed from V and 5 bases from J, the gap between germline ends came to 10 bases. CDR1 is MDHEN, CDR2 SYDVKM, per germline. CDR3 DNA: TGTGCCAGCCAAGGGGGGGATCAGCCCCAGCATTTT. The encoded protein is CASQGGDQPQHF.

This clone was counted ten times or more. V is TRBV7-9 and J is TRBJ2-5, with TRBD2 matching over 12 bases. Germline values: CDR1 SEHNR, CDR2 FQNEAQ (reference sequence). The CDR3 extends over 17 amino acids. The trim removed 3 bases at V and 3 bases at J, leaving 8 bases unmatched. The CDR3, as DNA: TGTGCCAGCAGCTTTACTAGCGGGGGGCCGAAGGAAGAGACCCAGTACTTC. It codes for CASSFTSGGPKEETQYF.

Comment on this clone: One end of the junction does not line up with germline, which may come from a read error. V usage is TRBV20-1 and J usage is TRBJ2-1; TRBD2 is a possible D gene (5 bases). The germline gives CDR1 DFQATT, CDR2 SNEGSKA (reference sequence). The CDR3 covers 17 residues. CDR3 DNA: TGCAGTGCTAGACCGTACCACGTGACTCGAGGGCGGAATGATCAGTTCTTC. Residues: CSARPYHVTRGRNDQFF.

This clone has just a few counts. A junction boundary mismatches the germline segment, possibly from a read error. The chain links TRBV6-4 to TRBJ2-5; 7 bases line up with TRBD1. Germline V gene lookup returns CDR1 MRHNA and CDR2 SNTAGT. The CDR3 spans 16 residues. As DNA, the CDR3 is TGTGCCAACAGTTACTGGACAAATAGGGGGCATGAGACCCAGTACTTC. Protein sequence: CANSYWTNRGHETQYF.

This clone was recorded at least ten times. The rearrangement joins TRBV3-1 to TRBJ2-5; 9 bases agree with TRBD2. CDR1 and CDR2 from the germline V gene are LGHDT and YNNKEL (reference sequence). V lost 4 bases to trimming and J lost 5 bases; unmatched junction nucleotides: 5. The CDR3 covers 14 residues. In DNA form, the CDR3 reads TGTGCCAGCAGCCTGGGACTAGCAGGGGAGACCCAGTACTTC. Its translation is CASSLGLAGETQYF.

This sequence joins TRBV12-3 or TRBV12-4 and TRBJ2-3, with TRBD2 matching over 9 bases. This CDR3 has 15 amino acids. The V gene end was trimmed by 4 bases and the J gene end by 2 bases; junction bases not matched to a gene: 4. CDR3 in DNA: TGTGCCAGCAGTTCTCGGACTAGCGACACAGATACGCAGTATTTT. It translates to CASSSRTSDTDTQYF.

There are a few counts of this clone. The chain couples TRBV6-1 to TRBJ1-6; D gene unclear. Germline-derived CDR1 and CDR2 are MNHNS and SASEGT. The CDR3 runs 12 residues. V lost 5 bases, J lost 12 bases, and 11 bases lay in between. The DNA of the CDR3 is TGTGCCAGCAGTAGCCAGAGTTTACCCCTCCACTTT. Translation gives CASSSQSLPLHF.

Within the sample, this clone is medium-sized. The chain employs TRBV19 and TRBJ2-3; D tentatively reads TRBD1 or TRBD2 (5 bases each). Germline loops: CDR1 LNHDA, CDR2 SQIVND (reference sequence). Trimming removed 10 bases from V and 2 bases from J, with 19 bases in between. The CDR3 has 15 amino acids. The CDR3 bases are TGTGCCACATCCGGGACCCCACTCTTCACAGATACGCAGTATTTT. Translated, it gives CATSGTPLFTDTQYF.

This clone counts as medium-sized. This rearrangement joins TRBV28 to TRBJ2-7; D not resolved. Germline lookup yields CDR1 MDHEN and CDR2 SYDVKM. This CDR3 is built from 12 residues. V lost 3 bases and J lost 3, with 6 bases in between. CDR3 region: CASSFANYEQYF. CDR3 DNA sequence: TGTGCCAGCAGTTTTGCAAACTACGAGCAGTACTTC. Using reference TRBV28 and TRBJ2-7 for the parts outside the CDR3, the full variable domain is DVKVTQSSRYLVKRTGEKVFLECVQDMDHENMFWYRQDPGLGLRLIYFSYDVKMKEKGDIPEGYSVSREKKERFSLILESASTNQTSMYLCASSFANYEQYFGPGTRLTVT.

This clone qualifies as medium-sized. The V call is TRBV6-6, the J call TRBJ2-2; D is possibly TRBD2 (5 bases). Germline V gene data show CDR1 as MNHNY and CDR2 as SVGAGI (reference sequence). The length of the CDR3 is 20 residues. The V end was cut by 6 bases, the J end by 0 bases, with 26 bases between. This CDR3 reads CASRVSIEFTRAANTGELFF. The CDR3 DNA reads TGTGCCAGCAGAGTTTCTATCGAGTTTACTAGGGCCGCGAACACCGGGGAGCTGTTTTTT.